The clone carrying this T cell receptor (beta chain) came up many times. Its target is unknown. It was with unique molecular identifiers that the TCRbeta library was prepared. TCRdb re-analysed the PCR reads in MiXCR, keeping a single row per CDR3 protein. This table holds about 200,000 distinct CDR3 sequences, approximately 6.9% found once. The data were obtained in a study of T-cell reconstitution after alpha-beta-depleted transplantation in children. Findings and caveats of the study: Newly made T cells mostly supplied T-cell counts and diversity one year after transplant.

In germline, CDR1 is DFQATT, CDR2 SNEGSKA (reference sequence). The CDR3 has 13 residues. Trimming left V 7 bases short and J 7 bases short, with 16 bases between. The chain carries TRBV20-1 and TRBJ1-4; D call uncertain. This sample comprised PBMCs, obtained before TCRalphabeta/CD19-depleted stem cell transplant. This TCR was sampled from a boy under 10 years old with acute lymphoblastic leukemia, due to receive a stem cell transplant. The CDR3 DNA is TGCAGTGGCTTGGAGAGGGATACTGAAAAACTGTTTTTT. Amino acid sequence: CSGLERDTEKLFF.